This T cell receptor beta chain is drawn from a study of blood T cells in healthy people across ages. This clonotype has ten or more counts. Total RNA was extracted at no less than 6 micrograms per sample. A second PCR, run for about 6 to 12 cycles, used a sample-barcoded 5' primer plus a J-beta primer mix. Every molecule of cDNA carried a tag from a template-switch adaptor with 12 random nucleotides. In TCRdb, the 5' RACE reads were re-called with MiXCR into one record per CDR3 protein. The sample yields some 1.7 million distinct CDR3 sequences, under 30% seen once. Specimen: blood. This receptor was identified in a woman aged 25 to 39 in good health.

In nucleotides, the CDR3 is TGTGCCAGCTCACCATATAAAGGCAAAAACATTCAGTACTTC. Its protein product is CASSPYKGKNIQYF. The rearrangement links TRBV18 to TRBJ2-4; D is unresolved. This CDR3 is 14 amino acids long. Per germline, CDR1 KGHSH and CDR2 LQKENI. V gave up 2 bases and J gave up 3 bases, with 8 bases separating them.